A selection of T cell receptor beta chains follows, all from one sample in a study of spatial heterogeneity in lung cancer. Each CDR3 protein gets one entry after TCRdb re-called the 5' RACE reads with MiXCR. The sample carries about 25,000 distinct CDR3 sequences, 5.5% to 7% recorded once. Sequencing used PBMCs, obtained at surgery. The receptor source for this set is a male donor with early-stage non-small cell lung cancer. The CDR3 runs from the conserved cysteine through the conserved F or W. D genes are given only for firm matches. For some rows the clone size is stated as once, few or many, or as a class when expanded; others skip it.

j_call: TRBJ1-1; d_call: NA; clone_size: many; v_call: TRBV20-1; cdr3_aa: CSASKGNTEAFF; cdr3_nt: TGCAGTGCTTCTAAAGGGAACACTGAAGCTTTCTTT
j_call: TRBJ2-1; d_call: NA; clone_size: many; v_call: TRBV5-1; cdr3_aa: CASSPLLANEQFF; cdr3_nt: TGCGCCAGCAGCCCCCTTCTTGCTAATGAGCAGTTCTTC
j_call: TRBJ1-5; d_call: NA; clone_size: NA; v_call: TRBV7-6; cdr3_aa: CASSSDRNGKPQHF; cdr3_nt: TGTGCCAGCAGCTCGGACCGGAACGGAAAGCCCCAGCATTTT
j_call: TRBJ1-5; d_call: NA; clone_size: many; v_call: TRBV5-6; cdr3_aa: CASSLTGPNQPQHF; cdr3_nt: TGTGCCAGCAGCCTGACAGGCCCGAATCAGCCCCAGCATTTT
j_call: TRBJ2-7; d_call: TRBD1; clone_size: few; v_call: TRBV29-1; cdr3_aa: CSVDGTGGSTYEQYF; cdr3_nt: TGCAGCGTTGATGGGACAGGGGGCTCGACCTACGAGCAGTACTTC
j_call: TRBJ2-1; d_call: NA; clone_size: few; v_call: TRBV4-2; cdr3_aa: CASSQDEGLPVEQFF; cdr3_nt: TGTGCCAGCAGCCAAGATGAGGGCCTACCAGTAGAGCAGTTCTTC
j_call: TRBJ2-5; d_call: NA; clone_size: NA; v_call: TRBV5-8; cdr3_aa: CASSLAAGSMETQYF; cdr3_nt: TGTGCCAGCAGCTTGGCTGCAGGGTCGATGGAGACCCAGTACTTC
j_call: TRBJ2-3; d_call: NA; clone_size: NA; v_call: TRBV5-1; cdr3_aa: CASSLATEDTQYF; cdr3_nt: TGCGCCAGCAGCTTGGCGACAGAAGATACGCAGTATTTT
j_call: TRBJ1-1; d_call: NA; clone_size: NA; v_call: TRBV12-3/TRBV12-4; cdr3_aa: CASSFQDYTEAFF; cdr3_nt: TGTGCCAGCAGTTTTCAGGACTACACTGAAGCTTTCTTT
j_call: TRBJ2-3; d_call: NA; clone_size: medium-sized; v_call: TRBV5-1; cdr3_aa: CASSFRDSTDTQYF; cdr3_nt: TGCGCCAGCAGCTTCCGGGACTCCACAGATACGCAGTATTTT
j_call: TRBJ1-1; d_call: NA; clone_size: NA; v_call: TRBV12-3/TRBV12-4; cdr3_aa: CANSDRLNTEAFF; cdr3_nt: TGTGCCAACTCCGACAGACTGAACACTGAAGCTTTCTTT
j_call: TRBJ1-1; d_call: TRBD1; clone_size: many; v_call: TRBV24-1; cdr3_aa: CATSDRQGPTEAFF; cdr3_nt: TGTGCCACCAGTGATCGACAGGGTCCCACTGAAGCTTTCTTT
j_call: TRBJ2-7; d_call: NA; clone_size: NA; v_call: TRBV5-1; cdr3_aa: CVSSSLYEQYF; cdr3_nt: TGCGTCAGCAGCTCATTATACGAGCAGTACTTC
j_call: TRBJ1-1; d_call: NA; clone_size: NA; v_call: TRBV12-3/TRBV12-4; cdr3_aa: CASSLVPGNTEAFF; cdr3_nt: TGTGCCAGCAGTTTAGTTCCAGGTAACACTGAAGCTTTCTTT
j_call: TRBJ2-4; d_call: NA; clone_size: many; v_call: TRBV5-6; cdr3_aa: CASSLFRTALNIQYF; cdr3_nt: TGTGCCAGCAGCTTGTTCCGGACAGCCTTAAACATTCAGTACTTC
j_call: TRBJ1-1; d_call: NA; clone_size: many; v_call: TRBV6-1; cdr3_aa: CASSEAGTNTEAFF; cdr3_nt: TGTGCCAGCAGTGAAGCGGGGACCAACACTGAAGCTTTCTTT
j_call: TRBJ2-3; d_call: NA; clone_size: NA; v_call: TRBV5-5; cdr3_aa: CASSGERGASTDTQYF; cdr3_nt: TGTGCCAGCAGTGGGGAAAGAGGGGCTAGCACAGATACGCAGTATTTT
j_call: TRBJ2-1; d_call: TRBD2; clone_size: many; v_call: TRBV29-1; cdr3_aa: CSAVGGLAGRNEQFF; cdr3_nt: TGCAGCGCCGTGGGGGGACTAGCGGGACGGAATGAGCAGTTCTTC
j_call: TRBJ2-2; d_call: TRBD1; clone_size: few; v_call: TRBV12-3/TRBV12-4; cdr3_aa: CASSLGTGYTGELFF; cdr3_nt: TGTGCCAGCAGTTTAGGGACAGGGTACACCGGGGAGCTGTTTTTT
j_call: TRBJ2-3; d_call: NA; clone_size: many; v_call: TRBV20-1; cdr3_aa: CSARGGHYTDTQYF; cdr3_nt: TGCAGTGCTAGGGGGGGGCACTACACAGATACGCAGTATTTT
j_call: TRBJ2-5; d_call: NA; clone_size: NA; v_call: TRBV7-6; cdr3_aa: CASTAAGAQETQYF; cdr3_nt: TGTGCCAGCACCGCGGCGGGGGCGCAAGAGACCCAGTACTTC
j_call: TRBJ2-1; d_call: NA; clone_size: few; v_call: TRBV12-5; cdr3_aa: CASGLPRTDEQFF; cdr3_nt: TGTGCTAGTGGTTTGCCCCGCACGGATGAGCAGTTCTTC
j_call: TRBJ1-6; d_call: NA; clone_size: many; v_call: TRBV5-1; cdr3_aa: CASSLTGYNSPLHF; cdr3_nt: TGCGCCAGCAGCTTGACAGGCTATAATTCACCCCTCCACTTT
j_call: TRBJ1-1; d_call: NA; clone_size: few; v_call: TRBV20-1; cdr3_aa: CSVRTVRNTEAFF; cdr3_nt: TGCAGTGTTCGGACAGTCCGGAACACTGAAGCTTTCTTT
j_call: TRBJ1-3; d_call: NA; clone_size: many; v_call: TRBV3-1; cdr3_aa: CASSRDTNNGNTIYF; cdr3_nt: TGTGCCAGCAGCCGGGATACTAATAACGGAAACACCATATATTTT
j_call: TRBJ2-1; d_call: NA; clone_size: many; v_call: TRBV20-1; cdr3_aa: CSARDLAYSYNEQFF; cdr3_nt: TGCAGTGCTAGAGATCTCGCCTATTCCTACAATGAGCAGTTCTTC
j_call: TRBJ2-3; d_call: TRBD2; clone_size: many; v_call: TRBV5-1; cdr3_aa: CASRQLADSTDTQYF; cdr3_nt: TGCGCCAGCCGACAACTAGCGGATAGCACAGATACGCAGTATTTT
j_call: TRBJ1-1; d_call: NA; clone_size: many; v_call: TRBV20-1; cdr3_aa: CSACRMGYNLEAFF; cdr3_nt: TGCAGTGCTTGCAGGATGGGGTACAATCTCGAAGCTTTCTTT
j_call: TRBJ1-1; d_call: NA; clone_size: many; v_call: TRBV6-6; cdr3_aa: CASSSLQGRTEAFF; cdr3_nt: TGTGCCAGCAGTTCCCTTCAGGGGCGGACTGAAGCTTTCTTT
j_call: TRBJ1-1; d_call: NA; clone_size: many; v_call: TRBV24-1; cdr3_aa: CATSTGGTEAFF; cdr3_nt: TGTGCCACCTCTACAGGAGGGACTGAAGCTTTCTTT
j_call: TRBJ1-2; d_call: NA; clone_size: many; v_call: TRBV11-2; cdr3_aa: CASSFQGAYGYTF; cdr3_nt: TGTGCCAGCAGCTTCCAGGGCGCCTATGGCTACACCTTC
j_call: TRBJ2-3; d_call: NA; clone_size: NA; v_call: TRBV19; cdr3_aa: CASTKGTESTDTQYF; cdr3_nt: TGTGCCAGTACTAAGGGAACAGAGAGCACAGATACGCAGTATTTT
j_call: TRBJ1-3; d_call: NA; clone_size: many; v_call: TRBV28; cdr3_aa: CASRSVGDTIYF; cdr3_nt: TGTGCCAGCAGATCGGTGGGAGACACCATATATTTT
j_call: TRBJ1-3; d_call: NA; clone_size: NA; v_call: TRBV9; cdr3_aa: CASSADLNTIYF; cdr3_nt: TGTGCCAGCAGCGCCGACTTAAACACCATATATTTT
j_call: TRBJ2-1; d_call: NA; clone_size: many; v_call: TRBV7-2; cdr3_aa: CASSLGGKNNEQFF; cdr3_nt: TGTGCCAGCAGCTTAGGGGGCAAAAACAATGAGCAGTTCTTC
j_call: TRBJ1-5; d_call: NA; clone_size: many; v_call: TRBV28; cdr3_aa: CASSLNLQPQHF; cdr3_nt: TGTGCCAGCAGCCTAAACCTTCAGCCCCAGCATTTT
j_call: TRBJ1-3; d_call: NA; clone_size: many; v_call: TRBV5-1; cdr3_aa: CASSLVGNSGNTIYF; cdr3_nt: TGCGCCAGCAGCTTGGTGGGGAACTCTGGAAACACCATATATTTT
j_call: TRBJ1-2; d_call: TRBD1; clone_size: few; v_call: TRBV25-1; cdr3_aa: CASHGQGSFNYGYTF; cdr3_nt: TGTGCCAGCCACGGACAGGGGAGTTTTAACTATGGCTACACCTTC
j_call: TRBJ1-5; d_call: TRBD1; clone_size: many; v_call: TRBV20-1; cdr3_aa: CSALGQTDQPQHF; cdr3_nt: TGCAGTGCGTTGGGACAGACCGATCAGCCCCAGCATTTT
j_call: TRBJ1-5; d_call: NA; clone_size: NA; v_call: TRBV20-1; cdr3_aa: CSARDARLFDNQPQHF; cdr3_nt: TGCAGTGCTAGAGATGCCAGACTTTTTGACAATCAGCCCCAGCATTTT
j_call: TRBJ2-1; d_call: NA; clone_size: NA; v_call: TRBV7-2; cdr3_aa: CASSYDLASSYNEQFF; cdr3_nt: TGTGCCAGCAGCTACGACCTGGCCAGCTCCTACAATGAGCAGTTCTTC
j_call: TRBJ1-1; d_call: NA; clone_size: NA; v_call: TRBV7-9; cdr3_aa: CASSQTGEAFF; cdr3_nt: TGTGCCAGCAGCCAGACAGGCGAAGCTTTCTTT
j_call: TRBJ2-2; d_call: TRBD1; clone_size: many; v_call: TRBV24-1; cdr3_aa: CATSDLGDRGTGELFF; cdr3_nt: TGTGCCACCAGTGATTTGGGGGACAGGGGAACCGGGGAGCTGTTTTTT
j_call: TRBJ1-1; d_call: NA; clone_size: NA; v_call: TRBV20-1; cdr3_aa: CSASRDGGRQNTEAFF; cdr3_nt: TGCAGTGCTAGTCGGGACGGGGGACGACAGAACACTGAAGCTTTCTTT
j_call: TRBJ2-2; d_call: NA; clone_size: NA; v_call: TRBV19; cdr3_aa: CASSTDYTGELFF; cdr3_nt: TGTGCCAGTAGTACGGATTACACCGGGGAGCTGTTTTTT
j_call: TRBJ1-6; d_call: NA; clone_size: few; v_call: TRBV12-5; cdr3_aa: CASGMDSNNSPLHF; cdr3_nt: TGTGCTAGTGGGATGGACAGCAATAATTCACCCCTCCACTTT
j_call: TRBJ2-7; d_call: TRBD2; clone_size: few; v_call: TRBV6-2/TRBV6-3; cdr3_aa: CASSPPGLAGPTYEQYF; cdr3_nt: TGTGCCAGCAGTCCACCGGGACTAGCGGGACCTACCTACGAGCAGTACTTC
j_call: TRBJ2-7; d_call: NA; clone_size: many; v_call: TRBV20-1; cdr3_aa: CSARGGADEQYF; cdr3_nt: TGCAGTGCTAGAGGGGGGGCGGACGAGCAGTACTTC
j_call: TRBJ1-2; d_call: TRBD1; clone_size: few; v_call: TRBV5-4; cdr3_aa: CASSLQGRDGYTF; cdr3_nt: TGTGCCAGCAGCTTACAGGGGCGGGATGGCTACACCTTC
j_call: TRBJ2-5; d_call: NA; clone_size: many; v_call: TRBV12-3/TRBV12-4; cdr3_aa: CASSLGGPQETQYF; cdr3_nt: TGTGCCAGCAGTTTAGGAGGGCCCCAAGAGACCCAGTACTTC
j_call: TRBJ2-1; d_call: NA; clone_size: few; v_call: TRBV6-1; cdr3_aa: CASGDLGRPEQFF; cdr3_nt: TGTGCCAGCGGAGATTTGGGGCGCCCAGAGCAGTTCTTC
j_call: TRBJ2-7; d_call: NA; clone_size: NA; v_call: TRBV7-9; cdr3_aa: CASSLALGFFYEQYF; cdr3_nt: TGTGCCAGCAGCTTAGCGCTTGGATTTTTCTACGAGCAGTACTTC
j_call: TRBJ2-5; d_call: NA; clone_size: few; v_call: TRBV7-4; cdr3_aa: CASSLEQGDISPQETQYF; cdr3_nt: TGTGCCAGCAGCTTAGAACAAGGGGACATTAGTCCCCAAGAGACCCAGTACTTC